These 5 T cell receptor beta chains came from one sample sequenced in a study of blood T cells in healthy people across ages. A sample-barcoded 5' primer and a J-beta primer mix were used in a second PCR of about 6 to 12 cycles. A single record per CDR3 protein comes from TCRdb applying MiXCR to the 5' RACE reads. The table includes roughly 1.4 million distinct CDR3 sequences, 55% to 75% detected once. Sequenced material: blood. The origin of the receptors is a man aged 18 to 29 in good health.

This clonotype was detected many times. The chain couples TRBV2 to TRBJ1-1; the D is unclear. V shed 6 bases and J shed 4 bases, with 15 bases lying between them. The V gene's germline CDR1 is SNHLY and CDR2 FYNNEI. The CDR3 length is 14 residues. CDR3 DNA: TGTGCCAGCAGCCGGATACTTCCTATCACTGAAGCTTTCTTT. Protein product: CASSRILPITEAFF.

The rearrangement uses TRBV5-1 and TRBJ1-6; 8 positions agree with TRBD1. After removal of 0 bases from V and 7 bases from J, the junction contained 6 bases not matched to a gene. From germline, CDR1 is SGHRS and CDR2 YFSETQ. This CDR3 is 16 amino acids long. The CDR3 DNA follows: TGCGCCAGCAGCTTGGGCAGACAGGGGACAAATTCACCCCTCCACTTT. Protein: CASSLGRQGTNSPLHF.

The rearrangement links TRBV4-1 to TRBJ1-4, with TRBD1 matching over 9 bases. After removal of 6 bases from V and 6 bases from J, the junction contained 14 bases not matched to a gene. Germline V gene sequence: CDR1 MGHRA, CDR2 YSYEKL. The CDR3 covers 17 residues. CDR3 in amino acids: CASRYTRNRGPYEKLFF. The CDR3, as DNA: TGCGCCAGCAGATACACCCGAAACAGGGGGCCTTATGAAAAACTGTTTTTT.

V gene TRBV4-3 combines with J gene TRBJ2-4; either TRBD1 or TRBD2 may fit D (6 bases each). Germline CDR1 reads LGHNA; CDR2 reads YSLEER. V lost 0 bases and J 8 bases, leaving 20 bases between the germline ends. There are 17 residues in the CDR3. CDR3 sequence reads: CASSQDPGASIGDIQYF. CDR3 sequence (DNA): TGCGCCAGCAGCCAAGATCCGGGGGCGTCGATCGGGGACATTCAGTACTTC.

The chain carries TRBV6-1 and TRBJ1-2, with D possibly matching TRBD1 (5 bases). Germline V lookup: CDR1 MNHNS, CDR2 SASEGT. The CDR3 covers 12 residues. V dropped 3 bases and J dropped 7 bases, with 9 bases sitting between them. CDR3 loop: CASSEWDPGYTF. The DNA of the CDR3 is TGTGCCAGCAGTGAGTGGGACCCTGGCTACACCTTC.